This TCR beta chain is drawn from a study of human T cells and chemical hapten exposure (dated by TCRdb to about 2021). About the investigation overall: For sensitization, 2% DPC in acetone was applied to a roughly 2 cm by roughly 2 cm area of upper inner arm skin. Throughout the approximately 25-week study period, patients were also given weekly therapeutic DPC doses on the scalp. Patch testing was done on the upper back using Finn chambers containing 0.01% DPC, and results were scored after 6 days according to International Contact Dermatitis Research Group standards. Most of the patients in the cohort were female, and the cohort covered alopecia areata with under or over 50% scalp involvement, alopecia totalis and alopecia universalis. Libraries were pooled for sequencing, and variation in per-sample TCR yields was attributed mainly to small differences in library volumes within the pool. In alopecia patients, the study followed how the peripheral blood TCR repertoire changed in vivo over primary and secondary sensitization to diphenylcyclopropenone (DPC), a hapten. Patient blood was sampled pre-sensitization (week 0) and at 2, 6 and about 24 weeks after DPC sensitization. Blood for TCR sequencing was provided by twenty-nine alopecia patients at one to four time points (pre-sensitization, 2, 6 and 24 weeks). The investigation overall reported the following: A positive correlation was found between the number of PT1 expanded TCRs and patch test score, with significance reached at thresholds 8, 16 and 32 but not 4. After repeated subsampling, the strength of the expansion versus patch-test correlation and the threshold at which it became significant changed. DPC sensitization did not change how many TCRs were above 1 in 1000 frequency, and no evidence was found of alterations in global repertoire structure. Significantly more large CDR3 similarity clusters were formed by expanded TCRs than by pre-sensitization or healthy control sets, consistent with antigen-driven responses. Alopecia, a presumed autoimmune disease, was present in all patients, so the immune response of the patients might differ from that of healthy individuals.

This clonotype was detected only a few times. The antigen this receptor binds is unknown. No base quality information exists; no much larger clone differs at one position. The CDR3 covers 17 residues, taking in both the cysteine and the phenylalanine. This entry keeps only the CDR3 DNA: 51 bases, framed from base 1. CDR1 and CDR2 (LGHNA, YSLEER) derive from the germline V gene. The germline V and J ends show losses of 4 bases and 7 bases respectively, and no gene match explains 15 bases of the junction. The library was generated by RACE. The reads were generated on a NextSeq 500. During library preparation, unique molecular identifiers were attached to individual cDNA molecules so that TCRs could be counted quantitatively and reproducibly. Each blood RNA sample was used to sequence both TCR alpha and TCR beta chains. The published analysis was carried out like this. A median of approximately 100,000 TCRs per sample was observed, with a range of about 23,224 to 700,000. The Decombinator software suite was used to annotate the V, J and CDR3 of the TCR reads. For PS versus PT1 abundance plots, all samples were subsampled to the same number of TCRs (28,000). Expanded TCRs were defined as absent before sensitization and observed at least eight times at the 2-week time point. TCRdb reanalyzed the raw reads on its own, using fastp at Q25 for trimming and MiXCR for clone calling, and kept in-frame beta chains. Rows are combined by CDR3 protein, so each entry shows the most common genes and DNA. For this entry, the V and J calls and clone size follow TCRdb and not the study's own pipeline. The sample profile shows approximately 71,000 distinct CDR3 sequences; 9.8% of them were found once. The top ten hold 3.3% of the sample.

The time point label here, explained by the study, means: patch test 1, 2 weeks after DPC sensitization. Read against the paper, the sample's treatment or condition label means: therapeutic diphenylcyclopropenone sensitization with weekly scalp DPC. At each patch-test visit, blood was drawn before the patch test was applied. To be eligible, patients had to be aged 18 to 70, diagnosed with alopecia and judged suitable for DPC therapy, while pregnant patients were excluded. Total RNA was extracted from unfractionated whole blood that had been collected in Tempus Blood RNA tubes. Sequencing used whole blood, obtained in connection with sensitization to the hapten diphenylcyclopropenone (DPC). The sequence was obtained from a woman aged 40-49 years with alopecia areata. Some clones in this sample may be carry-over from other donors' samples. The rearrangement joined TRBV4-3 to TRBJ1-4; 7 nucleotides in the junction match TRBD1. The CDR3 sequence is CASSRLTGSGFSEKLFF. The bases are TGCGCCAGCAGCCGCTTGACAGGGTCAGGGTTTAGTGAAAAACTGTTTTTT.